The 27 T cell receptor beta chains listed next were all sequenced from one sample in a study of T cell responses to AZD1222 COVID-19 vaccine. TCRdb's table, derived via immunoSEQ multiplex PCR, lists solely in-frame clones and lacks some. The profile shows around 130,000 clones, approximately 85% of them singletons. The specimen was peripheral blood, collected 28 days after the second AZD1222 dose. The receptor source for this set is an adult who received the AZD1222 COVID-19 vaccine.

The chain has TRBV19 and TRBJ2-7, with D perhaps given as TRBD1 or TRBD2 (6 bases each). Germline V lookup: CDR1 LNHDA, CDR2 SQIVND (reference sequence). V was cut by 3 bases and J by 4 bases, with 19 bases left in between. CDR3 length equals 16 residues. CDR3 sequence: CASSIHTGEGGYEQYF. In DNA form, the CDR3 reads TGTGCCAGTAGTATCCATACAGGTGAGGGGGGTTACGAGCAGTACTTC.

This clone was found a few times. The chain links TRBV18 to TRBJ1-6, with 7 bases fitting TRBD1. The CDR3 sequence is 14 residues long. Losses at the gene ends were 5 bases for V and 8 bases for J; bases not matched to a gene: 6. Per germline, CDR1 KGHSH and CDR2 LQKENI. CDR3 residues: CASSSRQGDSPLHF. CDR3 sequence (DNA): TGTGCCAGCTCATCCCGACAGGGTGATTCACCCCTCCACTTT.

This chain joins TRBV5-1 and TRBJ1-1; D is unresolved. In germline, CDR1 is SGHRS, CDR2 YFSETQ. V dropped 0 bases and J dropped 2 bases, with 14 bases sitting between them. The CDR3 contains 16 residues. This chain's CDR3 is CASSLGTTPFNTEAFF. In DNA form, the CDR3 reads TGCGCCAGCAGCTTGGGGACTACGCCTTTTAACACTGAAGCTTTCTTT.

The table lists this clone with a few counts. The V gene is TRBV6-1, the J gene TRBJ1-1; 8 bases are a match to TRBD1. Germline CDR1 reads MNHNS; CDR2 reads SASEGT. This CDR3 is 16 amino acids long. V gave up 3 bases and J gave up 0 bases; unmatched junction bases: 6. The CDR3 DNA follows: TGTGCCAGCAGTGATAGGACAGGGACCATGAACACTGAAGCTTTCTTT. It specifies CASSDRTGTMNTEAFF.

CDR3 protein: CASSVKRTSTSGYTF. The CDR3 DNA is TGTGCCAGCAGTGTCAAAAGGACTTCCACCTCAGGCTACACCTTC. The chain has TRBV2 and TRBJ1-2; no clear D. The CDR3 totals 15 residues. Germline V gives CDR1 SNHLY, CDR2 FYNNEI. V was clipped by 4 bases and J by 8 bases, with 20 bases between them. Together with reference TRBV2 and TRBJ1-2, the CDR3 gives the full variable domain: EPEVTQTPSHQVTQMGQEVILRCVPISNHLYFYWYRQILGQKVEFLVSFYNNEISEKSEIFDDQFSVERPDGSNFTLKIRSTKLEDSAMYFCASSVKRTSTSGYTFGSGTRLTVV.

V and J are TRBV18 and TRBJ1-2, with 9 bases lining up with TRBD1. The CDR3 is 14 amino acids. Germline CDR1 and CDR2: KGHSH and LQKENI. Trimming cost V 4 bases and J 2 bases; bases outside gene matches: 2. The CDR3 reads CASSRDRENYGYTF. CDR3 sequence (DNA): TGTGCCAGCTCACGGGACAGGGAGAACTATGGCTACACCTTC.

The chain uses TRBV11-2 and TRBJ1-1; 8 bases are shared with TRBD1. This CDR3 contains 15 residues. From germline, CDR1 is SGHAT and CDR2 FQNNGV. With 5 bases clipped from V and 4 bases from J, the junction kept 9 bases outside the gene matches. In DNA form, the CDR3 reads TGTGCCAGCAGCCAAGAGGGCAGGGGGCCCACTGAAGCTTTCTTT. It codes for CASSQEGRGPTEAFF.

This chain links TRBV5-6 with TRBJ2-1, with 8 bases aligning to TRBD2. V lost 3 bases and J lost 7; bases outside the gene matches: 9. The V gene's germline CDR1 is SGHDT and CDR2 YYEEEE. The CDR3 contains 15 residues. The CDR3 DNA reads TGTGCCAGCAGCTCCGCAGCGGGGGTACGGAATGAGCAGTTCTTC. Amino acids: CASSSAAGVRNEQFF.

This clone was counted a single time. The gene calls are TRBV6-5 and TRBJ2-7; tentatively, D is TRBD1 or TRBD2 (5 bases each). Trimming pared 7 bases from V and 2 bases from J, leaving 12 bases between. The length of the CDR3 is 13 residues. Germline-derived CDR1 and CDR2 are MNHEY and SVGAGI. The DNA for the CDR3 is TGTGCCAGCAAACCGGGGCGCGCCTACGAGCAGTACTTC. Residues: CASKPGRAYEQYF.

The chain carries TRBV5-6 and TRBJ2-1; 12 bases match TRBD1. The CDR3 totals 15 residues. CDR1 SGHDT and CDR2 YYEEEE come from the germline V gene. V was clipped by 6 bases and J by 9 bases; unmatched bases: 10. This CDR3 reads CASIGEGQGASEQFF. The CDR3, as DNA: TGTGCCAGCATCGGAGAGGGACAGGGGGCTAGTGAGCAGTTCTTC.

V and J are TRBV19 and TRBJ1-3; D not resolved. Germline V gene sequence: CDR1 LNHDA, CDR2 SQIVND (reference sequence). This CDR3 spans 15 amino acids. The V gene lost 4 bases and the J gene lost 2 bases, with 12 bases spanning the gap. The CDR3 nucleotides read TGTGCCAGTAGTACCCTGGTAAGCCCTGGAAACACCATATATTTT. Amino acids: CASSTLVSPGNTIYF.

This clone has a single count. The V and J genes are TRBV5-1 and TRBJ1-1; D might be TRBD1 (5 bases). Germline values: CDR1 SGHRS, CDR2 YFSETQ. V lost 0 bases, J lost 7 bases, and 13 bases lay in between. This CDR3 spans 14 amino acids. The CDR3 nucleotides read TGCGCCAGCAGCTTGGGTGGGGCCGGGAATGAAGCTTTCTTT. Encoded protein: CASSLGGAGNEAFF. The whole variable domain, filled in from reference TRBV5-1 and TRBJ1-1, reads KAGVTQTPRYLIKTRGQQVTLSCSPISGHRSVSWYQQTPGQGLQFLFEYFSETQRNKGNFPGRFSGRQFSNSRSEMNVSTLELGDSALYLCASSLGGAGNEAFFGQGTRLTVV.

The genes are TRBV11-2 and TRBJ2-2; D gene unclear. Between the trimmed V and J ends, which lost 0 bases and 4 bases, there was a span of 3 bases. CDR3 length equals 13 residues. CDR1 and CDR2 from the germline V gene are SGHAT and FQNNGV. In DNA, the CDR3 is TGTGCCAGCAGCTTAGAAGGCACCGGGGAGCTGTTTTTT. As protein: CASSLEGTGELFF.

CDR3 DNA sequence: TGCGCCAGCAGCCAGGATTTTACAGGGGGCCTTCAGCCCCAGCATTTT. Amino acids: CASSQDFTGGLQPQHF. V gene TRBV4-1 combines with J gene TRBJ1-5; TRBD1 matches 9 bases. V lost 3 bases, J lost 6 bases, and 9 bases stayed unmatched. Germline CDR1 reads MGHRA; CDR2 reads YSYEKL. The CDR3 is 16 residues long.

This chain connects TRBV6-2 or TRBV6-3 to TRBJ2-3, with D unclear. The V and J ends lost 0 bases and 3 bases respectively, with 7 bases between them. The V gene's germline CDR1 is MNHEY and CDR2 SVGEGT. The CDR3 has 14 amino acids. CDR3 in amino acids: CASSYSGSTDTQYF. DNA of the CDR3: TGTGCCAGCAGTTACTCCGGATCGACAGATACGCAGTATTTT.

The chain joins TRBV27 to TRBJ1-1; the match to TRBD1 covers 9 bases. The germline V gene encodes CDR1 MNHEY and CDR2 SMNVEV (reference sequence). The CDR3 is 14 amino acids. The V gene end was trimmed by 4 bases and the J gene end by 5 bases; junction bases not matched to a gene: 5. The CDR3 loop is CASSYRGRETEAFF. CDR3 in DNA: TGTGCCAGCAGTTACAGGGGGCGGGAGACTGAAGCTTTCTTT.

J is TRBJ2-7 and V is TRBV29-1, with a weak D call TRBD1 (6 bases). The V end lost 6 bases, the J end lost 7 bases, and 22 bases lay between the germline ends. This CDR3 has 14 residues. Germline CDR1 reads SQVTM; CDR2 reads ANQGSEA. CDR3 in DNA: TGCAGCGTAGAACTGCGGGCAGGGGTGGGAGAGCAGTACTTC. It yields the protein CSVELRAGVGEQYF.

The chain recombines TRBV7-3 with TRBJ2-5, with D unclear. Germline-derived CDR1 and CDR2 are SGHTA and FQGTGA. Trimming shortened V by 5 bases and J by 1 base, and 14 bases separated the two germline ends. CDR3 size: 15 residues. The CDR3 protein is CASSPGRTAQETQYF. CDR3 DNA sequence: TGTGCCAGCAGCCCAGGCCGGACGGCCCAAGAGACCCAGTACTTC.

Written as DNA, the CDR3 is TGCGCCAGCAGCTCCGCCGGGGGCGCTGGGACTGAAGCTTTCTTT. Its protein product is CASSSAGGAGTEAFF. The chain couples TRBV5-1 to TRBJ1-1, with D perhaps matching TRBD1 (6 bases). The V end was cut by 3 bases, the J end by 5 bases, with 17 bases between. The CDR3 extends over 15 amino acids. The germline gives CDR1 SGHRS, CDR2 YFSETQ.

The genes are TRBV5-1 and TRBJ2-3; the D gene is possibly TRBD1 (5 bases). V shed 0 bases and J shed 6 bases, with 17 bases lying between them. This CDR3 contains 16 residues. Germline loops: CDR1 SGHRS, CDR2 YFSETQ. CDR3 DNA: TGCGCCAGCAGCTTGGGCGTCAGGGTTGGTGTCGATACGCAGTATTTT. Its protein product is CASSLGVRVGVDTQYF.

The V and J genes are TRBV6-5 and TRBJ1-5; D possibly corresponds to TRBD1 (5 bases). This CDR3 has 14 amino acids. The germline CDR1 and CDR2 sequences are MNHEY and SVGAGI. With 6 bases removed from V and 1 base from J, the gap between germline ends came to 10 bases. The chain's CDR3 is CASRRGVSNQPQHF. CDR3 nucleotide sequence: TGTGCCAGCAGGAGGGGTGTGAGCAATCAGCCCCAGCATTTT.

The chain uses TRBV6-5 and TRBJ1-1; 8 bases line up with TRBD1. Germline V gene lookup returns CDR1 MNHEY and CDR2 SVGAGI. V was pared by 6 bases and J by 4 bases, with 7 bases of the junction left unmatched. CDR3 length: 14 amino acids. The CDR3 bases are TGTGCCAGCAGGGACAGGGAAAGGGGCACTGAAGCTTTCTTT. Translating gives CASRDRERGTEAFF.

This rearrangement joins TRBV7-2 to TRBJ2-7; D is unclear. Trimming cost V 5 bases and J 3 bases, with 17 bases left between them. The CDR3 has 15 residues. Germline V lookup: CDR1 SGHTA, CDR2 FQGNSA. CDR3 amino acids: CASSPLAVPYYEQYF. The DNA for the CDR3 is TGTGCCAGCAGCCCCCTGGCGGTTCCATACTACGAGCAGTACTTC.

CDR3 in amino acids: CASSRTGLSTDTQYF. CDR3 bases: TGCGCCAGCAGCAGGACAGGCCTTAGCACAGATACGCAGTATTTT. The rearrangement joins TRBV5-1 to TRBJ2-3; 7 positions agree with TRBD1. Per the germline V gene, CDR1 is SGHRS and CDR2 is YFSETQ. The V gene end was trimmed by 4 bases and the J gene end by 0 bases; junction bases not matched to a gene: 5. CDR3 length: 15 residues.

This clone was seen once. For the CDR3, the DNA is TGTGCCAGCCGGCGGGAGACTGAAGCTTTCTTT. As protein: CASRRETEAFF. The V gene is TRBV2, the J gene TRBJ1-1; unclear D gene. The length of the CDR3 is 11 residues. The V gene's germline CDR1 is SNHLY and CDR2 FYNNEI. Trimming took 8 bases from V and 5 from J, leaving 9 bases between them.

This clone was detected once. The chain carries TRBV2 and TRBJ1-5; the D gene is possibly TRBD1 (6 bases). V shed 4 bases and J shed 6 bases, with 10 bases lying between them. In germline, CDR1 is SNHLY, CDR2 FYNNEI. CDR3 length: 13 residues. CDR3: CASSGEQGQPQHF. CDR3 nucleotides: TGTGCCAGCAGTGGCGAACAGGGTCAGCCCCAGCATTTT.

This sequence joins TRBV19 and TRBJ1-6; TRBD1 might be the D (6 bases). The V gene's germline CDR1 is LNHDA and CDR2 SQIVND (reference sequence). This CDR3 comprises 14 residues. V was trimmed by 5 bases and J by 7 bases, leaving 12 bases between them. DNA for the CDR3: TGTGCCAGTAGTCTCTGGACAGCGAATTCACCCCTCCACTTT. It is translated as CASSLWTANSPLHF.